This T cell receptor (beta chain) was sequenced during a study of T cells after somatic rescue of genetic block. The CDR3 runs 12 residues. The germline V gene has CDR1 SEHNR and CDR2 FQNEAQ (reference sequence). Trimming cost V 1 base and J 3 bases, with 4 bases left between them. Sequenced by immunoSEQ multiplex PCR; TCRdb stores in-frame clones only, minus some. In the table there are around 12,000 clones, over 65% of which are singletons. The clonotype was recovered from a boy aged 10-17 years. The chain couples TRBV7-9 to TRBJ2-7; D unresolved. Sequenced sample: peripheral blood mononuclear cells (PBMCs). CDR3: CASSLVDYEQYF. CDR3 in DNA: TGTGCCAGCAGCTTAGTCGACTACGAGCAGTACTTC.